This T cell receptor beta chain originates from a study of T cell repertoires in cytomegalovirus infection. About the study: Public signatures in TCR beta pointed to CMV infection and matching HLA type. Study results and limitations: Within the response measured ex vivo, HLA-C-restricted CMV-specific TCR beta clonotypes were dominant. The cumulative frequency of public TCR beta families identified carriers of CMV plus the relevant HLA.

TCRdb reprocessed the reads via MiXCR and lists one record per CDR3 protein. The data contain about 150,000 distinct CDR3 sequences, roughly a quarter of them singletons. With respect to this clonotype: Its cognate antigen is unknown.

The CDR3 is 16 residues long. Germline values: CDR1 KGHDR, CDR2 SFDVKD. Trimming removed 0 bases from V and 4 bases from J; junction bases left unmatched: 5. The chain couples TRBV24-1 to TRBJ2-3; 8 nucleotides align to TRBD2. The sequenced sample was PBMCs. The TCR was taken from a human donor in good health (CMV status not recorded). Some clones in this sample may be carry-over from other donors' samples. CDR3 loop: CATSDLTSGAPDTQYF. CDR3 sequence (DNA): TGTGCCACCAGTGATTTGACTAGCGGCGCCCCAGATACGCAGTATTTT.